There are a few counts of the clone carrying this TCR beta chain. Its specificity is not known. CDR1 is DFQATT and CDR2 is SNEGSKA in the germline V gene (reference sequence). The V end lost 3 bases, the J end lost 4 bases, and 9 bases lay between the germline ends. The CDR3 runs 12 residues. The data belong to a study of early T cells in non-severe SARS-CoV-2 infection. The wider study: Bulk RNA isolated from unsorted whole blood underwent sequencing; chains were not paired.

Individually, cDNA molecules had unique molecular identifiers attached to them. TCRdb reprocessed the 5' RACE reads with MiXCR, giving one entry per CDR3 protein. The table has fewer than 60,000 distinct CDR3 sequences, around a tenth seen once; the top ten hold 4% to 5.5%. General observations from the study: Anti-spike CD8 specificities were favored by VDJdb matching, whose results missed private and CD4 specificities.

Specimen: whole blood, collected at baseline. The J gene is TRBJ1-1, the V gene TRBV20-1; D is perhaps TRBD1 (6 bases). The sequence was collected from an adult who was a healthcare worker with PCR-confirmed SARS-CoV-2 infection or an uninfected control (not recorded which). Written as DNA, the CDR3 is TGCAGTGCTAGCTTACAGGGCACTGAAGCTTTCTTT. It translates to CSASLQGTEAFF.